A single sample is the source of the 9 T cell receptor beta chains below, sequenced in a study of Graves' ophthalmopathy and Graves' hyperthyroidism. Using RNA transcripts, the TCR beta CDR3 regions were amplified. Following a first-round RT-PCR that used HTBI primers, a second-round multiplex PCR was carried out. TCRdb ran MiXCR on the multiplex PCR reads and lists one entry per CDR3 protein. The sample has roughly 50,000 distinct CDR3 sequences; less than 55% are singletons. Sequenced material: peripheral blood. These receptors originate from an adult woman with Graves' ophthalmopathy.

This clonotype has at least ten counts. CDR3 sequence reads: CSVELGASESYEQYF. CDR3 nucleotide sequence: TGCAGCGTTGAATTGGGGGCCTCCGAGTCCTACGAGCAGTACTTC. The rearrangement uses TRBV29-1 and TRBJ2-7, with TRBD1 as a possible D gene (6 bases). The CDR3 consists of 15 residues. V lost 2 bases, J lost 1 base, and 15 bases lay in between. Looked up from germline, CDR1 is SQVTM and CDR2 is ANQGSEA.

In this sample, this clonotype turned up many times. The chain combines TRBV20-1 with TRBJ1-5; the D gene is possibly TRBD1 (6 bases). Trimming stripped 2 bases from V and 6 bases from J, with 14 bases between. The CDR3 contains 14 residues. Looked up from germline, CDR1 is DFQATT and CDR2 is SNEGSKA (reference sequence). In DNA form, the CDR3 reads TGCAGTGCTAGAACGGGATCAGGGGTTCAGCCCCAGCATTTT. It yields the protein CSARTGSGVQPQHF.

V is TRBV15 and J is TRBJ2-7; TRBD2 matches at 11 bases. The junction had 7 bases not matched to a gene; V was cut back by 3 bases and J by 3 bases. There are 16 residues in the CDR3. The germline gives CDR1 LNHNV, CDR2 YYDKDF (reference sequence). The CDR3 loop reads CATSSLETSGSYEQYF. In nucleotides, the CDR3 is TGTGCCACCAGCAGCTTAGAAACTAGCGGGAGCTACGAGCAGTACTTC. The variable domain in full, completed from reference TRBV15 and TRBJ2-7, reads DAMVIQNPRYQVTQFGKPVTLSCSQTLNHNVMYWYQQKSSQAPKLLFHYYDKDFNNEADTPDNFQSRRPNTSFCFLDIRSPGLGDTAMYLCATSSLETSGSYEQYFGPGTRLTVT.

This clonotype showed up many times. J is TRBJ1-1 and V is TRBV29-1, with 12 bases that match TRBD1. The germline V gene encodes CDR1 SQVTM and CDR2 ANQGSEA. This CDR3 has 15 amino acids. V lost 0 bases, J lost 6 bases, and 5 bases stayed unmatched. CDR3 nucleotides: TGCAGCGTTGAAGAAGTGGGACAGGGGGCACCTGAAGCTTTCTTT. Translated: CSVEEVGQGAPEAFF.

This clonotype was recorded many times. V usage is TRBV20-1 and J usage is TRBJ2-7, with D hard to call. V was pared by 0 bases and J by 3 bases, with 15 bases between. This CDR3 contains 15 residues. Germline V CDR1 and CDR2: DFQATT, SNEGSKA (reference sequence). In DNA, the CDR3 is TGCAGTGCTAGAGATGGGAAAGGGTCCTACTACGAGCAGTACTTC. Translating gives CSARDGKGSYYEQYF.

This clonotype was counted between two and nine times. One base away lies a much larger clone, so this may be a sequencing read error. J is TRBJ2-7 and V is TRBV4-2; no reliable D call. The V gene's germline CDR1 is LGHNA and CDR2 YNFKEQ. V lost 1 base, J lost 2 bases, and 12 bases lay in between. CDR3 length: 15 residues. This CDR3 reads CASSQGSDGAYEQYF. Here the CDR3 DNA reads TGTGCCAGCAGCCAAGGCTCTGATGGTGCCTACGAGCAGTACTTC.

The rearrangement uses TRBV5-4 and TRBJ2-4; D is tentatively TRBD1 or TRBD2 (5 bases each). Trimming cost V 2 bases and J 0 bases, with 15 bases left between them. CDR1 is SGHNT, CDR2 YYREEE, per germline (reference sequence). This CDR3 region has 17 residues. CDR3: CASSFSGDAGAKNIQYF. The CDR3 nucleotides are TGTGCCAGCAGCTTTTCCGGGGACGCAGGAGCCAAAAACATTCAGTACTTC.

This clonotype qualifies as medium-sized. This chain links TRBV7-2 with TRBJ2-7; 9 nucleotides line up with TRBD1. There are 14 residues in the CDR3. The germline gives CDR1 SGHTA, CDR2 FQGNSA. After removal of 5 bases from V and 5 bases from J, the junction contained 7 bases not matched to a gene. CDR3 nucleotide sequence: TGTGCCAGCAGCGAGGACAGGGGAGGAGACGAGCAGTACTTC. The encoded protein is CASSEDRGGDEQYF.

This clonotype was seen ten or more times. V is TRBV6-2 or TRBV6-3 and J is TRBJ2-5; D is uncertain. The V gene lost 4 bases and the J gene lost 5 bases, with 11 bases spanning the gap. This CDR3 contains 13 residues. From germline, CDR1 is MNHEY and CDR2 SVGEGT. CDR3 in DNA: TGTGCCAGCAGTTCTACAGAGGCTGAGACCCAGTACTTC. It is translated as CASSSTEAETQYF.